These 9 T cell receptor beta chains were all obtained from the same sample, sequenced in a study of identical twins. Each CDR3 protein is one row after TCRdb ran MiXCR on the 5' RACE reads. The table has some 500,000 distinct CDR3 sequences, roughly an eighth seen once. The sample also formed part of further work on yellow fever vaccine responses in identical twins.

Sequenced sample: CD4+ T cells sorted from blood. The receptor set was obtained from a woman aged 18-35 years in good health.

The gene calls are TRBV6-1 and TRBJ2-1, with 13 nucleotides matching TRBD2. This CDR3 spans 16 amino acids. V was clipped by 8 bases and J by 7 bases; unmatched bases: 11. Germline V gene lookup returns CDR1 MNHNS and CDR2 SASEGT. The CDR3 reads CASDRTSGRMKNEQFF. In DNA, the CDR3 is TGTGCCAGCGACAGGACTAGCGGGAGAATGAAAAATGAGCAGTTCTTC.

This clonotype was counted ten times or more. The rearrangement joins TRBV12-3 or TRBV12-4 to TRBJ2-5; D not certain. The V gene lost 4 bases and the J gene lost 4 bases, with 4 bases spanning the gap. This CDR3 has 11 amino acids. This CDR3 is CASSSSETQYF. The CDR3 DNA reads TGTGCCAGCAGTTCCTCAGAGACCCAGTACTTC.

This clonotype was counted many times. The J gene is TRBJ2-7, the V gene TRBV6-1, with D maybe TRBD2 (5 bases). Germline V gene data show CDR1 as MNHNS and CDR2 as SASEGT. The CDR3 extends over 15 amino acids. V lost 8 bases, J lost 0 bases, and 17 bases lay in between. The CDR3 is CASAPVQGLSYEQYF. The CDR3 nucleotides are TGTGCCAGCGCCCCTGTTCAAGGACTCTCCTACGAGCAGTACTTC.

CDR3 nucleotide sequence: TGTGCCAGCAGCTTCCTAACTAGCGGGGGGGTAAGCAATGAGCAGTTCTTC. Translated: CASSFLTSGGVSNEQFF. The chain links TRBV7-2 to TRBJ2-1; 13 nucleotides match TRBD2. The CDR3 sequence is 17 residues long. The germline V gene encodes CDR1 SGHTA and CDR2 FQGNSA. V dropped 3 bases and J dropped 6; count of bases not matched to a gene: 8.

This clonotype was found a few times. The V gene is TRBV6-1, the J gene TRBJ2-3; perhaps TRBD2 as D (5 bases). CDR1 and CDR2 (germline): MNHNS, SASEGT. V was clipped by 6 bases and J by 8 bases, with 15 bases between them. The length of the CDR3 is 13 residues. The CDR3 is CASRGSGLVTQYF. Written as DNA, the CDR3 is TGTGCCAGCAGGGGGAGTGGGCTAGTTACGCAGTATTTT.

This clonotype showed up just a few times. The chain joins TRBV6-5 to TRBJ1-4, with 9 bases lining up with TRBD1. Germline V gene sequence: CDR1 MNHEY, CDR2 SVGAGI. This CDR3 comprises 19 residues. The V segment lost 6 bases and the J segment 7 bases; nucleotides outside the gene matches: 21. CDR3 loop: CASSYLRGQGQSMGEKLFF. The DNA of the CDR3 is TGTGCCAGCAGCTATCTTAGGGGACAGGGTCAGTCCATGGGTGAAAAACTGTTTTTT.

This clonotype came up a few times. The chain recombines TRBV11-2 with TRBJ2-2; 13 bases are a match to TRBD2. Germline lookup yields CDR1 SGHAT and CDR2 FQNNGV. Germline trimming cut 1 base from V and 4 bases from J; bases unmatched to any gene: 9. The CDR3 is made up of 19 amino acids. Here the CDR3 DNA reads TGTGCCAGCAGCTTAGTTGTACTAGCGGGAGGGCCTGGCACCGGGGAGCTGTTTTTT. Translation gives CASSLVVLAGGPGTGELFF.

The chain employs TRBV5-1 and TRBJ2-5; D might be TRBD1 (5 bases). The CDR3 is 14 amino acids. The V gene lost 1 base and the J gene lost 4 bases, with 11 bases spanning the gap. CDR1 and CDR2 from the germline V gene are SGHRS and YFSETQ. The CDR3 loop is CASSLSGRSETQYF. The CDR3, as DNA: TGCGCCAGCAGCTTGTCAGGGCGCTCAGAGACCCAGTACTTC. Full variable domain (outside the CDR3, taken from reference TRBV5-1 and TRBJ2-5): KAGVTQTPRYLIKTRGQQVTLSCSPISGHRSVSWYQQTPGQGLQFLFEYFSETQRNKGNFPGRFSGRQFSNSRSEMNVSTLELGDSALYLCASSLSGRSETQYFGPGTRLLVL.

This clonotype was seen more than once but under ten times. The chain has TRBV9 and TRBJ2-3, with a weak D call TRBD2 (6 bases). Germline V gives CDR1 SGDLS, CDR2 YYNGEE. V lost 3 bases to trimming and J lost 0 bases, with 17 bases between them. This CDR3 spans 17 amino acids. CDR3 nucleotide sequence: TGTGCCAGCAGCGCAACTTCGCGGGGATCTAGCACAGATACGCAGTATTTT. Amino acid sequence: CASSATSRGSSTDTQYF.